A selection of T cell receptor beta chains follows, all from one sample in a study of early T cells in non-severe SARS-CoV-2 infection. TCRdb processed the 5' RACE reads anew with MiXCR; each CDR3 protein has one entry. In the table there are about 59,000 distinct CDR3 sequences, approximately 13% of which are singletons. The sequences come from whole blood, collected at baseline. The receptors here all came from an adult who was a healthcare worker with PCR-confirmed SARS-CoV-2 infection or an uninfected control (not recorded which). Each CDR3 is given with its conserved first and last residue. D genes are given only for firm matches. A row's size may be missing; if present it is once, few, many or a size class.

>TRBV7-6|TRBD2|TRBJ2-3|many
CASGLAGGVTDTQYF
TGTGCCAGCGGACTAGCGGGAGGAGTCACAGATACGCAGTATTTT
>TRBV19|TRBD1|TRBJ1-5|few
CASTTTGEGNQPQHF
TGTGCCAGTACCACGACAGGGGAGGGCAATCAGCCCCAGCATTTT
>TRBV7-9|.|TRBJ1-5|.
CASSLGHVNQPQHF
TGTGCCAGCAGCTTAGGACATGTCAATCAGCCCCAGCATTTT
>TRBV6-5|.|TRBJ1-6|.
CASSYQVGKDSPLHF
TGTGCCAGCAGTTACCAGGTGGGCAAGGATTCACCCCTCCACTTT
>TRBV19|TRBD1|TRBJ2-7|few
CASSAGTGVYEQYF
TGTGCCAGTAGTGCCGGGACAGGGGTATACGAGCAGTACTTC
>TRBV6-1|.|TRBJ2-1|many
CASSQGSNEQFF
TGTGCCAGCTCCCAGGGTTCCAATGAGCAGTTCTTC
>TRBV5-1|.|TRBJ2-7|few
CASSLGGSPSIEQYF
TGCGCCAGCAGCTTGGGTGGCAGCCCTTCAATAGAGCAGTACTTC
>TRBV29-1|TRBD1|TRBJ2-4|many
CSVEGQKNIQYF
TGCAGCGTTGAGGGACAGAAAAACATTCAGTACTTC
>TRBV20-1|TRBD1|TRBJ2-5|few
CSATGTDLYQETQYF
TGCAGTGCTACTGGGACAGACCTGTACCAAGAGACCCAGTACTTC
>TRBV6-6|.|TRBJ2-2|.
CASRDANTGELFF
TGTGCCAGCAGGGACGCGAACACCGGGGAGCTGTTTTTT
>TRBV19|.|TRBJ2-1|.
CASSIVGSAIEQFF
TGTGCCAGTAGTATAGTTGGTAGCGCCATTGAGCAGTTCTTC
>TRBV29-1|TRBD1|TRBJ2-5|few
CSGTQTGGGETQYF
TGCAGCGGCACCCAGACAGGGGGCGGGGAGACCCAGTACTTC
>TRBV7-8|TRBD1|TRBJ1-2|few
CASSLAETGTGFGYTF
TGTGCCAGCAGCTTAGCTGAAACCGGGACAGGGTTCGGCTACACCTTC
>TRBV28|.|TRBJ1-1|.
CASSPWVQGGTEAFF
TGTGCCAGCAGTCCATGGGTACAGGGCGGCACTGAAGCTTTCTTT
>TRBV2|.|TRBJ2-5|few
CASSSDNQETQYF
TGTGCCAGCAGTTCAGACAACCAAGAGACCCAGTACTTC
>TRBV15|.|TRBJ1-1|few
CATSRPSDSEAFF
TGTGCCACCAGCAGACCCTCGGACAGTGAAGCTTTCTTT
>TRBV11-2|TRBD2|TRBJ2-1|.
CASSSRLAGAGNEQFF
TGTGCCAGCAGCTCCCGACTAGCGGGAGCAGGCAATGAGCAGTTCTTC
>TRBV28|.|TRBJ2-7|many
CASSPQFYEQYF
TGTGCCAGCAGTCCACAATTCTACGAGCAGTACTTC
>TRBV2|TRBD1|TRBJ1-5|few
CASSGGTVSSYQPQHF
TGTGCCAGCAGTGGAGGGACAGTCAGTAGCTATCAGCCCCAGCATTTT
>TRBV6-1|TRBD1|TRBJ1-5|.
CASSFDRVVNQPQHF
TGTGCCAGCAGTTTCGACAGGGTGGTCAATCAGCCCCAGCATTTT
>TRBV12-3/TRBV12-4|TRBD1|TRBJ1-5|many
CASSPGQGRTPQHF
TGTGCCAGCAGTCCCGGACAGGGACGGACGCCCCAGCATTTT
>TRBV12-3/TRBV12-4|.|TRBJ2-3|.
CASSFRRSSLVTQYF
TGTGCCAGCAGTTTCCGTCGCTCTAGCCTCGTTACGCAGTATTTT
>TRBV10-2|TRBD1|TRBJ2-1|few
CASSSPGQSNEQFF
TGCGCCAGCAGTTCTCCGGGACAGTCCAATGAGCAGTTCTTC
>TRBV28|.|TRBJ2-2|many
CASSSPAVPGELFF
TGTGCCAGCAGTTCTCCAGCGGTCCCCGGGGAGCTGTTTTTT
>TRBV21-1|.|TRBJ1-1|many
CASTPKGTGGRGEAFF
TGTGCCAGCACCCCGAAGGGGACAGGGGGCAGGGGTGAAGCTTTCTTT